This entry lists 17 T cell receptor beta chains sequenced from one sample in a study of HIV-infected patients and healthy controls. Reverse transcription used around 540 ng RNA and constant-region primers for alpha and beta. Separate chain-specific third strand synthesis with multiplexing indices produced the alpha and beta libraries. TCRdb called the 5' RACE reads again in MiXCR, with one record for every CDR3 protein. The sample lists about 14,000 distinct CDR3 sequences, around 10% occurring once. Follow-up blood was drawn about 14 weeks, roughly three months, after antiretroviral therapy began. The repertoire came from unfractionated whole blood and reflected all unsorted peripheral T cells. Sequencing was performed on blood, taken during antiretroviral therapy. These receptors originate from an adult with HIV infection. The donor label of this sample is uncertain.

This clonotype was observed at least ten times. V is TRBV12-3 or TRBV12-4 and J is TRBJ1-1; D not resolved. CDR3 size: 14 residues. Between the trimmed V and J ends, which lost 1 base and 1 base, there was a span of 7 bases. Written as DNA, the CDR3 is TGTGCCAGCAGTTTAGGGGCAGGGAACACTGAAGCTTTCTTT. It codes for CASSLGAGNTEAFF.

In regard to this clonotype: Given a much more abundant clone one base away, this may be a read error. The chain joins TRBV28 to TRBJ2-5, with 8 nucleotides matching TRBD1. Per the germline V gene, CDR1 is MDHEN and CDR2 is SYDVKM. The CDR3 length is 15 residues. The CDR3 region is CASSSHQGAGETHYF. For the CDR3, the DNA is TGTGCCAGCAGTTCCCACCAGGGGGCCGGGGAGACCCATTACTTC.

This clonotype was seen ten or more times. The chain has TRBV29-1 and TRBJ1-1; 7 bases are shared with TRBD1. This CDR3 is built from 13 residues. The germline V gene has CDR1 SQVTM and CDR2 ANQGSEA. Trimming cost V 5 bases and J 6 bases; bases outside gene matches: 9. The CDR3 sequence is CSVHRDSRSEAFF. The CDR3 nucleotides read TGCAGCGTTCACCGGGACAGCCGCTCTGAAGCTTTCTTT.

There are a few counts of this clonotype. The V call is TRBV6-2 or TRBV6-3, the J call TRBJ2-7; D is perhaps TRBD1 (6 bases). Trimming took off 10 bases at V and 3 bases at J, with 16 bases between the two ends. Germline loops: CDR1 MNHEY, CDR2 SVGEGT. CDR3 length: 13 amino acids. DNA for the CDR3: TGTGCCACTTCCTCAGGACAGAACTACGAGCAGTACTTC. Translated, it gives CATSSGQNYEQYF.

This clonotype showed up many times. CDR3 DNA sequence: TGTGCCAGCAGTGGAGGCTACGAGCAGTACTTC. Protein sequence: CASSGGYEQYF. V gene TRBV2 combines with J gene TRBJ2-7; D uncertain. CDR1 is SNHLY, CDR2 FYNNEI, per germline. The CDR3 runs to 11 residues. Between the trimmed V and J ends, which lost 4 bases and 3 bases, there was a span of 4 bases. Full variable domain (rest looked up from reference TRBV2 and TRBJ2-7): EPEVTQTPSHQVTQMGQEVILRCVPISNHLYFYWYRQILGQKVEFLVSFYNNEISEKSEIFDDQFSVERPDGSNFTLKIRSTKLEDSAMYFCASSGGYEQYFGPGTRLTVT.

V usage is TRBV6-1 and J usage is TRBJ1-1; D perhaps matches TRBD1 (6 bases). V was cut by 8 bases and J by 1 base, with 14 bases left in between. Germline lookup yields CDR1 MNHNS and CDR2 SASEGT. The CDR3 loop spans 14 amino acids. The CDR3 DNA reads TGTGCCAGCGCCCAGGGGCGAGAGAACACTGAAGCTTTCTTT. Translated, it gives CASAQGRENTEAFF.

This clonotype was seen repeatedly, ten times or more. The V gene is TRBV30, the J gene TRBJ2-1; 8 bases agree with TRBD2. The CDR3 has 12 amino acids. Germline loops: CDR1 GTSNPN, CDR2 SVGIG (reference sequence). Unmatched junction bases numbered 1, after V lost 2 bases and J lost 7 bases. Written as DNA, the CDR3 is TGTGCCTGGAGTAGCGGGAGAAATGAGCAGTTCTTC. As protein: CAWSSGRNEQFF.

The table lists this clonotype with many counts. The chain combines TRBV29-1 with TRBJ1-2; the D is unclear. Germline V CDR1 and CDR2: SQVTM, ANQGSEA. V dropped 2 bases and J dropped 2 bases, with 12 bases sitting between them. The CDR3 covers 14 residues. The CDR3 nucleotides are TGCAGCGTTGAAAAATCAAACAGCAACTATGGCTACACCTTC. Protein: CSVEKSNSNYGYTF.

This clonotype was detected only a few times. For the CDR3, the DNA is TGCAGTGCTAGTAGCGGGGCGAACACAGATACGCAGTATTTT. It codes for CSASSGANTDTQYF. The gene calls are TRBV20-1 and TRBJ2-3; 8 nucleotides line up with TRBD2. From germline, CDR1 is DFQATT and CDR2 SNEGSKA (reference sequence). The CDR3 totals 14 residues. J lost 2 bases, V lost 3 bases, and 4 bases had no gene match.

This clonotype was counted many times. The rearrangement uses TRBV30 and TRBJ1-1; D unresolved. CDR3 length: 14 amino acids. The germline CDR1 and CDR2 sequences are GTSNPN and SVGIG (reference sequence). Trimming shortened V by 0 bases and J by 5 bases, and 13 bases separated the two germline ends. CDR3 in amino acids: CAWSVTPRLTEAFF. The DNA of the CDR3 is TGTGCCTGGAGTGTAACCCCCCGGCTAACTGAAGCTTTCTTT.

This clonotype has at least ten counts. The chain recombines TRBV6-5 with TRBJ2-2, with TRBD2 as a possible D gene (6 bases). CDR1 is MNHEY and CDR2 is SVGAGI in the germline V gene. This CDR3 has 14 amino acids. V shed 8 bases and J shed 3 bases, with 13 bases lying between them. CDR3 region: CASHSGIYTGELFF. CDR3 DNA sequence: TGTGCCAGCCATAGCGGAATCTACACCGGGGAGCTGTTTTTT.

This chain joins TRBV28 and TRBJ2-3; D remains unclear. V lost 8 bases, J lost 2 bases, and 11 bases lay in between. The CDR3 consists of 13 residues. Germline CDR1 reads MDHEN; CDR2 reads SYDVKM. CDR3 bases: TGTGCCAGCTTCCGGCAGGACACAGATACGCAGTATTTT. Protein product: CASFRQDTDTQYF.

The CDR3 DNA reads as TGTGCCAGCAGCCACGGGACATTTCAAGAGACCCAGTACTTC. Protein sequence: CASSHGTFQETQYF. The chain uses TRBV3-1 and TRBJ2-5; perhaps TRBD1 as D (6 bases). The length of the CDR3 is 14 residues. V dropped 3 bases and J dropped 2 bases, with 10 bases sitting between them. Germline V CDR1 and CDR2: LGHDT, YNNKEL (reference sequence).

This clonotype has more than one count but fewer than ten. The chain carries TRBV5-1 and TRBJ2-1, with 11 bases fitting TRBD2. CDR3 size: 14 residues. V lost 5 bases and J lost 9; bases outside the gene matches: 7. CDR1 is SGHRS and CDR2 is YFSETQ in the germline V gene. The CDR3, as DNA: TGCGCCAGCAGGTTAGCGGGGGGGCCGGGTGAGCAGTTCTTC. This translates into CASRLAGGPGEQFF.

This clonotype was observed at least ten times. The chain recombines TRBV5-1 with TRBJ1-6; tentative D call: TRBD1 (6 bases). CDR1 and CDR2 from the germline V gene are SGHRS and YFSETQ. Trimming took off 1 base at V and 9 bases at J, with 11 bases between the two ends. The CDR3 has 14 amino acids. CDR3 protein: CASSLRQGSSPLHF. Written as DNA, the CDR3 is TGCGCCAGCAGCTTGCGGCAGGGGTCTTCACCCCTCCACTTT. Full variable domain (missing parts from reference TRBV5-1 and TRBJ1-6): KAGVTQTPRYLIKTRGQQVTLSCSPISGHRSVSWYQQTPGQGLQFLFEYFSETQRNKGNFPGRFSGRQFSNSRSEMNVSTLELGDSALYLCASSLRQGSSPLHFGNGTRLTVT.

This clonotype was seen repeatedly, ten times or more. The V and J genes are TRBV7-2 and TRBJ2-7; D not certain. The CDR3 covers 13 residues. The V gene lost 1 base and the J gene lost 5 bases, with 9 bases spanning the gap. CDR1 SGHTA and CDR2 FQGNSA come from the germline V gene. CDR3 sequence (DNA): TGTGCCAGCAGCTTAGTCCTATACGACGAGCAGTACTTC. Residues: CASSLVLYDEQYF.

This chain joins TRBV12-3 or TRBV12-4 and TRBJ2-1; D is perhaps TRBD2 (7 bases). With 6 bases removed from V and 7 bases from J, the gap between germline ends came to 19 bases. The CDR3 has 15 amino acids. CDR3 in amino acids: CASRVDKGGANEQFF. The CDR3 nucleotides read TGTGCCAGCAGGGTAGATAAGGGGGGGGCGAATGAGCAGTTCTTC.